These 9 T cell receptor beta chains were sequenced from one sample in a study of shared clonotypes between healthy human individuals. The protocol was immunoSEQ multiplex PCR, while the TCRdb copy is restricted to in-frame clones and leaves out a portion. The table has fewer than 850,000 clones, about 90% seen once; the top ten hold around a third. Sample: memory CD8+ T cells from PBMCs. Subset in this sample: CD45RO+ cells pooled with CCR7-negative TemRA cells. The receptors come from a man between 18 and 35 years old in good health. Some clones in this sample may be carry-over from other donors' samples.

This sequence joins TRBV27 and TRBJ2-1; no clear D. Germline loops: CDR1 MNHEY, CDR2 SMNVEV (reference sequence). V was shortened by 11 bases and J by 0 bases, with 8 bases between the two germline ends. This CDR3 is built from 12 residues. The CDR3 protein is CAPRSSYNEQFF. The CDR3 DNA reads as TGTGCCCCGAGGAGCTCCTACAATGAGCAGTTCTTC.

The rearrangement uses TRBV15 and TRBJ1-1, with D uncertain. Trimming removed 8 bases at V and 6 bases at J, with 16 bases between. This CDR3 comprises 13 residues. Germline V CDR1 and CDR2: LNHNV, YYDKDF (reference sequence). CDR3 loop: CATHQTGYAEAFF. In nucleotides, the CDR3 is TGTGCCACCCACCAAACCGGGTACGCTGAAGCTTTCTTT. The complete variable domain, with remaining parts taken from reference TRBV15 and TRBJ1-1, reads DAMVIQNPRYQVTQFGKPVTLSCSQTLNHNVMYWYQQKSSQAPKLLFHYYDKDFNNEADTPDNFQSRRPNTSFCFLDIRSPGLGDTAMYLCATHQTGYAEAFFGQGTRLTVV.

This chain links TRBV15 with TRBJ2-6; maybe TRBD1 (5 bases). Deletions cut 1 base from V and 0 bases from J, with 16 bases between. Germline CDR1 LNHNV, CDR2 YYDKDF (reference sequence). The length of the CDR3 is 19 residues. The DNA of the CDR3 is TGTGCCACCAGCAGAGGGACAAGGACCATAACCTCTGGGGCCAACGTCCTGACTTTC. Translating gives CATSRGTRTITSGANVLTF.

This chain joins TRBV7-9 and TRBJ2-7; possibly TRBD1 for D (6 bases). Trimming pared 6 bases from V and 7 bases from J, leaving 10 bases between. Germline V lookup: CDR1 SEHNR, CDR2 FQNEAQ (reference sequence). The CDR3 is 11 amino acids. CDR3 sequence (DNA): TGTGCCAGCAGGACAGGTCCTGAGCAGTACTTC. This sequence encodes CASRTGPEQYF.

The chain links TRBV15 to TRBJ1-5, with D tentatively TRBD1 (5 bases). The CDR3 runs to 14 residues. Germline V gives CDR1 LNHNV, CDR2 YYDKDF (reference sequence). Deletions cut 8 bases from V and 3 bases from J, with 14 bases between. CDR3 in DNA: TGTGCCACCGCTCCGGGACGGATCAATCAGCCCCAGCATTTT. It translates to CATAPGRINQPQHF.

The genes are TRBV7-7 and TRBJ2-5; the match to TRBD2 covers 8 bases. Looked up from germline, CDR1 is SSHAT and CDR2 is FNYEAQ (reference sequence). J lost 5 bases, V lost 2 bases, and 7 bases had no gene match. This CDR3 has 15 residues. The CDR3 DNA reads as TGTGCCAGCAGCTTAAAGCGGCGGGGGGACGAGACCCAGTACTTC. As protein: CASSLKRRGDETQYF.

The chain recombines TRBV18 with TRBJ2-7, with 8 nucleotides matching TRBD1. After removal of 3 bases from V and 3 bases from J, the junction contained 10 bases not matched to a gene. This CDR3 comprises 16 residues. The V gene's germline CDR1 is KGHSH and CDR2 LQKENI. In DNA, the CDR3 is TGTGCCAGCTCACCTGATCTAATCGGGACAGGCTACGAGCAGTACTTC. Its translation: CASSPDLIGTGYEQYF.

This clone came up once. The genes are TRBV5-1 and TRBJ2-3; 11 nucleotides align to TRBD2. The germline V gene has CDR1 SGHRS and CDR2 YFSETQ. The trim removed 3 bases at V and 4 bases at J, leaving 4 bases unmatched. CDR3 length: 15 residues. CDR3 protein: CASSSGLAVADTQYF. CDR3 sequence (DNA): TGCGCCAGCAGCTCGGGACTAGCGGTCGCAGATACGCAGTATTTT.

This clone was counted a single time. The genes are TRBV5-1 and TRBJ2-1; tentatively, D is TRBD2 (5 bases). The CDR3 spans 13 residues. V was trimmed by 4 bases and J by 6 bases, leaving 11 bases between them. Germline lookup yields CDR1 SGHRS and CDR2 YFSETQ. The CDR3 is CASSPPSLNEQFF. Written as DNA, the CDR3 is TGCGCCAGCAGCCCCCCTAGCCTCAATGAGCAGTTCTTC.